This TCR beta chain is drawn from a study of T cell responses to AZD1222 COVID-19 vaccine. In the study overall: Pooling covered second doses at about 4 or about 12 weeks. General observations from the study: Targets within unmutated variant regions were reportedly found for nearly half of spike-specific TCRs. Spike-specific TCR breadth and depth went up after people got two AZD1222 doses. Of the AZD1222 recipients, only five to seven were seropositive at baseline.

Notes on this clone: Its antigen is not known.

The CDR3 is made up of 13 amino acids. The V gene's germline CDR1 is MRHNA and CDR2 SNTAGT. Trimming cost V 2 bases and J 8 bases; bases outside gene matches: 3. The protocol was immunoSEQ multiplex PCR, while the TCRdb copy is restricted to in-frame clones and leaves out a portion. Here the sample spans about 120,000 clones, 92% being singletons. This TCR came from an adult in good health. The chain couples TRBV6-4 to TRBJ2-1, with TRBD2 identical over 7 bases. Sequences were derived from peripheral blood, sampled on day 0 of AZD1222 vaccination. The CDR3 nucleotides are TGTGCCAGCAGTGACGAGGGGAGGGATGAGCAGTTCTTC. It yields the protein CASSDEGRDEQFF.